This T cell receptor (beta chain) was sequenced for a study of cytomegalovirus exposure and HLA in healthy donors. Findings and caveats of the study: There were a few CMV-associated chains whose specificity for CMV antigens was confirmed in vitro. In all likelihood, a cluster of highly shared sequence variants was a sequencing artifact.

The CDR3 runs 14 residues. The V gene's germline CDR1 is SGHVS and CDR2 FQNEAQ. V lost 11 bases and J 0 bases, leaving 15 bases between the germline ends. The PCR ran on 60 Vbeta and 13 Jbeta primers. Data came from immunoSEQ multiplex PCR; TCRdb stores just in-frame clones and leaves some out. The top ten hold 2% of the sample, which has approximately 30,000 clones, 35% to 55% seen once. As to this clone: The antigen is not known.

The source of this sequence is a woman aged 45-59 years in good health and CMV-seronegative. The chain employs TRBV7-8 and TRBJ2-3; weak D call: TRBD1 (5 bases). The specimen sequenced was PBMCs. In DNA form, the CDR3 reads TGTGCCGGGGCGACGGAGAGGAGCACAGATACGCAGTATTTT. Translated: CAGATERSTDTQYF.